This is a list of T cell receptor beta chains from one sample in a study of control samples from healthy donors and cancer patients. Method: immunoSEQ multiplex PCR; TCRdb's copy keeps in-frame clones and lacks some. The sample lists about 220,000 clones; around 94% were seen once. The sample taken for sequencing was blood. The receptors originated from a man aged 45-65 years in good health. Each CDR3 is given with its conserved first and last residue. D genes are given only for firm matches. Clone size is not always given. Where it is, it says once, few, many or a class for expanded clones.

size,J,D,V,DNA,CDR3
.,TRBJ1-5,.,TRBV10-3,TGTGCCATCAGGGGAGATAGCAATCAGCCCCAGCATTTT,CAIRGDSNQPQHF
.,TRBJ1-2,TRBD1,TRBV25-1,TGTGCCAGCAGTGGGCCCAGACAGGGACACTACTATGGCTACACCTTC,CASSGPRQGHYYGYTF
.,TRBJ2-1,TRBD2,TRBV6-4,TGTGCCAGCAGTGACTCGACGGGGGGAATACGTGAGCAGTTCTTC,CASSDSTGGIREQFF
once,TRBJ2-7,.,TRBV3-1/TRBV3-2,TGTGCCAGCAGCTGGGAGGGGGCTGTCGAGCAGTACTTC,CASSWEGAVEQYF
.,TRBJ1-5,TRBD1,TRBV27,TGTGCCAGCAGTTTACAGGGGGCCGGTCAGCCCCAGCATTTT,CASSLQGAGQPQHF
.,TRBJ2-2,.,TRBV30,TGTGCCTGGAGTCGCACCGGGGAGCTGTTTTTT,CAWSRTGELFF
.,TRBJ1-2,.,TRBV30,TGTGCCTGGAGTCGTGGAGCTAACTATGGCTACACCTTC,CAWSRGANYGYTF
.,TRBJ1-5,.,TRBV5-1,TGCGCCAGCAGCTTTGACAGCGGGAACAATCAGCCCCAGCATTTT,CASSFDSGNNQPQHF
.,TRBJ1-1,.,TRBV29-1,TGCAGCGTCACAAGGAACACTGAAGCTTTCTTT,CSVTRNTEAFF
.,TRBJ1-5,TRBD1,TRBV6-5,TGTGCCAGCAGATTAGGGACAGCCCTCAGGGCCCAGCATTTT,CASRLGTALRAQHF
.,TRBJ2-5,.,TRBV3-1/TRBV3-2,TGTGCCAGCAGCCGCCGACAGCCCCAAGAGACCCAGTACTTC,CASSRRQPQETQYF
.,TRBJ2-7,.,TRBV7-9,TGTGCCAGCAGCGGATATCGAGGGGGTTACGAGCAGTACTTC,CASSGYRGGYEQYF
.,TRBJ2-1,TRBD1,TRBV7-7,TGTGCCAGCAGCCAGACAGGGGGGGAGCAGTTCTTC,CASSQTGGEQFF
.,TRBJ1-4,TRBD1,TRBV18,TGTGCCAGCTCATCGGTGCAGGGGGCCTCAACTAATGAAAAACTGTTTTTT,CASSSVQGASTNEKLFF
once,TRBJ2-7,TRBD2,TRBV2,TGTGCCAGCAGCAGACTAGCGGGGACCTACGAGCAGTACTTC,CASSRLAGTYEQYF
.,TRBJ1-5,.,TRBV28,TGTGCCAGCAGCCTCAGACGGGGTAGCAATCAGCCCCAGCATTTT,CASSLRRGSNQPQHF
.,TRBJ2-3,.,TRBV18,TGTGCCAGCTCACCGACATCTAGCACAGATACGCAGTATTTT,CASSPTSSTDTQYF
.,TRBJ1-2,.,TRBV28,TGTGCCAGCAGGGACGGGGGGCCTGGTGGCTACACCTTC,CASRDGGPGGYTF
.,TRBJ1-3,.,TRBV10-1,TGCGCCAGCAGTGAGTCTCCGGGCCCTAAGGGGAACACCATATATTTT,CASSESPGPKGNTIYF
.,TRBJ2-1,.,TRBV7-8,TGTGCCAGCAGTCCCGAGGATGGTGAGCAGTTCTTC,CASSPEDGEQFF
.,TRBJ1-5,TRBD1,TRBV19,TGTGCCAGTAGTCTCATGGACAGGCAGTATCAGCCCCAGCATTTT,CASSLMDRQYQPQHF
.,TRBJ2-1,TRBD1,TRBV7-9,TGTGCCAGCAGCTACCGCTCGGGACAGGGAAATACTATAAGGAATGAGCAGTTCTTC,CASSYRSGQGNTIRNEQFF
.,TRBJ1-3,.,TRBV28,TGTGCCAGCAGTTTGGTACCCCCTGGAAACACCATATATTTT,CASSLVPPGNTIYF
.,TRBJ1-5,.,TRBV27,TGTGCCAGCAGTTTTTTAGTAAATCAGCCCCAGCATTTT,CASSFLVNQPQHF
.,TRBJ2-2,.,TRBV5-1,TGCGCCAGCAGCTTGACAGGGATGGCCGGGGAGCTGTTTTTT,CASSLTGMAGELFF
.,TRBJ1-2,TRBD1,TRBV7-8,TGTGCCAGCAGCTTACCCGGGACAGGGGGCGCCGGGGGCTACACCTTC,CASSLPGTGGAGGYTF